This T cell receptor (beta chain) was identified in a study of shared clonotypes between healthy human individuals. Overall study: A donor's plate count was three for CD4 naive and three for CD4 memory; CD8 naive had two and CD8 memory one. Study-wide results and caveats: Blood alone was sampled, and tissue repertoires likely differ.

Splitting of each subset's genomic DNA was done evenly across several immunoSEQ plates. The data were produced by immunoSEQ multiplex PCR, yet TCRdb's version contains in-frame clones alone and is incomplete. The sample holds 2.5 million or so clones, more than 90% seen once. About this clone: As yet, its antigen is unknown.

Every contributor of samples was a Caucasian grown-up residing in Nashville, Tennessee. This TCR came from a man between 18 and 29 years old in good health. Material for sequencing was naive CD4+ T cells sorted from blood. Subset here: CD45RA+ positively selected.

CDR3 bases: TGTGCCAGTAGTATGTTAGCGGGGGATCGTAATGAGCAGTTCTTC. Amino acids: CASSMLAGDRNEQFF. The genes are TRBV19 and TRBJ2-1, with 9 bases aligning to TRBD2. The ends lost 3 bases at V and 7 bases at J; junction bases unmatched: 7. CDR1 LNHDA and CDR2 SQIVND come from the germline V gene (reference sequence). CDR3 length: 15 residues.